The T cell receptor beta chain under discussion was sequenced for a study of T cell responses to AZD1222 COVID-19 vaccine. Libraries were prepared by immunoSEQ multiplex PCR; TCRdb keeps only in-frame clonotypes and omits some of them. The sample shows around 180,000 clones, around 91% of them seen only once. This clone was picked up a small number of times. This CDR3 is built from 13 residues. CDR1 and CDR2 (germline): SGHTA, FQGNSA. Trimming removed 3 bases from V and 6 bases from J, with 10 bases in between. The chain links TRBV7-2 to TRBJ2-3; D remains unclear. The input for sequencing was peripheral blood, taken on day 0 of AZD1222 vaccination. The TCR was taken from an adult in good health. The CDR3 spells CASSFTQSDTQYF. In DNA form, the CDR3 reads TGTGCCAGCAGCTTCACTCAGTCGGATACGCAGTATTTT.